This T cell receptor (beta chain) was retrieved from a study of cytomegalovirus exposure and HLA in healthy donors. Points on this clone: The antigen is unknown.

The CDR3 consists of 16 residues. Looked up from germline, CDR1 is LNHNV and CDR2 is YYDKDF (reference sequence). V lost 0 bases to trimming and J lost 3 bases, with 13 bases between them. PCR primers comprised 60 Vbeta and 13 Jbeta primers. The protocol was immunoSEQ multiplex PCR, while the TCRdb copy is restricted to in-frame clones and leaves out a portion. The table shows some 200,000 clones, with over 75% occurring only once. Study conclusions and caveats: Some segments of the V type, notably TRBV6-2 and TRBV6-3, were excluded as indistinguishable.

The J gene is TRBJ2-3, the V gene TRBV15; D perhaps matches TRBD1 (6 bases). This clonotype was obtained from a woman aged 25 to 45 in good health and CMV-seronegative. Source material: PBMCs. In DNA form, the CDR3 reads TGTGCCACCAGCAGAGAGGGGGCGCCTTTGACAGATACGCAGTATTTT. This codes for CATSREGAPLTDTQYF.